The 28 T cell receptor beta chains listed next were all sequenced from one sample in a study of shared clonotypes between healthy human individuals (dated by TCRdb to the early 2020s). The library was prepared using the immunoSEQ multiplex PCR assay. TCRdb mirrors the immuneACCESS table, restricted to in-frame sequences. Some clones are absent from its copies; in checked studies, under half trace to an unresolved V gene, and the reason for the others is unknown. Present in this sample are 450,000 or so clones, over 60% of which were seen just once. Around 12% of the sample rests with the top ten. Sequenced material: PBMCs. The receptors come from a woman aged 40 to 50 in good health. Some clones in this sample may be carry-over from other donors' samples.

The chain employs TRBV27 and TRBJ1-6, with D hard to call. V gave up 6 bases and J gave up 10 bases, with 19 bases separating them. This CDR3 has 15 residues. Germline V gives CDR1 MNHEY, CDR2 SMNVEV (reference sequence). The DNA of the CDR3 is TGTGCCAGCAGCCACCGCCTACAAGTCGGGTCACCCCTCCACTTT. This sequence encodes CASSHRLQVGSPLHF.

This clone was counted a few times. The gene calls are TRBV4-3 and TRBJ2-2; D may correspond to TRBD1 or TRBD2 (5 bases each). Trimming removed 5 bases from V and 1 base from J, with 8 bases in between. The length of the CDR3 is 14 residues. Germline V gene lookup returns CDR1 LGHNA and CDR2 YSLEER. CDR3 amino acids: CASSGTVNTGELFF. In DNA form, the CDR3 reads TGCGCCAGCAGCGGGACGGTGAACACCGGGGAGCTGTTTTTT.

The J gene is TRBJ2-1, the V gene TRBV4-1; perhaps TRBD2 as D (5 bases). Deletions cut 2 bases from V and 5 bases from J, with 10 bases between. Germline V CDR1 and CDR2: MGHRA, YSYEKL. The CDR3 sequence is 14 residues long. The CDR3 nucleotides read TGCGCCAGCAGCCAACCTACTAGGGACAATGAGCAGTTCTTC. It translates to CASSQPTRDNEQFF.

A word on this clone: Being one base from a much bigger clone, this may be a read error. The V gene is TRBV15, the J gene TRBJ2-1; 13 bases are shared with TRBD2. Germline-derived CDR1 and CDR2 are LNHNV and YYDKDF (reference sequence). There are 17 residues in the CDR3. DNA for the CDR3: TGTGCCATTGATAGGACTAGCGGGAGTAGTTCCTACAATGGGCAGTTCTTC. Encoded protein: CAIDRTSGSSSYNGQFF.

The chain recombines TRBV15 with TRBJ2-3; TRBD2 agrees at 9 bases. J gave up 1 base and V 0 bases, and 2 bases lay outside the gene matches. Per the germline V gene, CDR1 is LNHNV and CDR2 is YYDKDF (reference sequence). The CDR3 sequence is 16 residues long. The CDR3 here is CATSRDLAGGTDTQYF. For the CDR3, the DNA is TGTGCCACCAGCAGAGATTTAGCGGGAGGCACAGATACGCAGTATTTT.

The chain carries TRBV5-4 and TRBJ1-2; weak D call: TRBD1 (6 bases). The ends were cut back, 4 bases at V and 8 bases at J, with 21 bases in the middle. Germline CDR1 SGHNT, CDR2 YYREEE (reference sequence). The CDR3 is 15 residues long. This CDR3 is CASSRPGQGGEGYTF. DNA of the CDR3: TGTGCCAGCAGCCGACCGGGACAAGGGGGAGAGGGCTACACCTTC.

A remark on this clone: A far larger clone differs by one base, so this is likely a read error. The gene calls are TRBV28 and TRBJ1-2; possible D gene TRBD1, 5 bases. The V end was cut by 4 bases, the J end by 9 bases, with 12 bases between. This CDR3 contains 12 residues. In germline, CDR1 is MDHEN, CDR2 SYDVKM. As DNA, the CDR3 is TGTGCCAGCAGTTCTCAGGGATCGAGCTACACCTTC. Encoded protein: CASSSQGSSYTF.

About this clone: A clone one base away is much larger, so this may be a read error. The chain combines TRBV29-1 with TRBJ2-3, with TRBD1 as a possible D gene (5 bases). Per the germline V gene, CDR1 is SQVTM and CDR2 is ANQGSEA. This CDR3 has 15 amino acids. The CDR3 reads CGVEGARGGTDTQYF. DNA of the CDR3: TGCGGCGTTGAAGGGGCCCGAGGCGGCACAGATACGCAGTATTTT.

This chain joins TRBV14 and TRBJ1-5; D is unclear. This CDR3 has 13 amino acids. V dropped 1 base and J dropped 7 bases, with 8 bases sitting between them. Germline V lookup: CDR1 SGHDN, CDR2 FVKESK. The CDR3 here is CASSQGSQQPQHF. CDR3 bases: TGTGCCAGCAGCCAAGGATCCCAGCAGCCCCAGCATTTT.

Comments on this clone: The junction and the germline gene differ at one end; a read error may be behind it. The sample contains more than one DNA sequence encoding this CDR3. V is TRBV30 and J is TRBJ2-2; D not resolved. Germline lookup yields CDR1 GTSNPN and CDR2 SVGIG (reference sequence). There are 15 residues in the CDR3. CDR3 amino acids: CAWSPARLNTGELFF. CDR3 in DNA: TGTGCCTGGAGTCCCGCGCGTCTTAACACAGGGGAGCTGTTTTTT.

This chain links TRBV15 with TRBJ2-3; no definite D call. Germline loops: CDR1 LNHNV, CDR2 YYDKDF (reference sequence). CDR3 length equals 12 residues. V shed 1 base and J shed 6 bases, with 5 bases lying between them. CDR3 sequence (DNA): TGTGCCACCAGCAGAGGGGTGGATACGCAGTATTTT. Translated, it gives CATSRGVDTQYF. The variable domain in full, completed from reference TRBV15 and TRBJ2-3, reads DAMVIQNPRYQVTQFGKPVTLSCSQTLNHNVMYWYQQKSSQAPKLLFHYYDKDFNNEADTPDNFQSRRPNTSFCFLDIRSPGLGDTAMYLCATSRGVDTQYFGPGTRLTVL.

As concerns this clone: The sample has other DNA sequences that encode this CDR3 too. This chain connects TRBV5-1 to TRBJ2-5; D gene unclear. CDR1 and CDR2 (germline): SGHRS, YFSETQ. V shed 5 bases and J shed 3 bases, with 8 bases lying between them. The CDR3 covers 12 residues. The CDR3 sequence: CASSLPEETQYF. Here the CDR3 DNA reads TGCGCCAGCAGTTTACCCGAAGAGACCCAGTACTTC.

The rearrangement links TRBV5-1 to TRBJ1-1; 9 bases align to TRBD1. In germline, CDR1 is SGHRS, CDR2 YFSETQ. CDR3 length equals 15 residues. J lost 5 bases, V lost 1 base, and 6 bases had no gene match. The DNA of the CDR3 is TGCGCCAGCAGCTTGACCGAACAGGGGGCGACTGAAGCTTTCTTT. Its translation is CASSLTEQGATEAFF. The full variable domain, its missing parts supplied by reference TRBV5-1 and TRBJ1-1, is KAGVTQTPRYLIKTRGQQVTLSCSPISGHRSVSWYQQTPGQGLQFLFEYFSETQRNKGNFPGRFSGRQFSNSRSEMNVSTLELGDSALYLCASSLTEQGATEAFFGQGTRLTVV.

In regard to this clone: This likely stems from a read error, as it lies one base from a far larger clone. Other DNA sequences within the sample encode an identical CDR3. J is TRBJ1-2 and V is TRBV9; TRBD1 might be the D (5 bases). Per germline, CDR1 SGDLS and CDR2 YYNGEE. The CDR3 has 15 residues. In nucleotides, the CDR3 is TGTGCTAGCAGCCTCCCCTACGACAGAAACTATGGCTACACCTTC. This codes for CASSLPYDRNYGYTF.

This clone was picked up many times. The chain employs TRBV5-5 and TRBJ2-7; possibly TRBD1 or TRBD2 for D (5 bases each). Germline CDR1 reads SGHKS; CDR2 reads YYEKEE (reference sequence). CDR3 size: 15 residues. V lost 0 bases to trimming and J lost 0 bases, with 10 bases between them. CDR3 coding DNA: TGTGCCAGCAGCTTGGCGGGGCCCCTCTCCTACGAGCAGTACTTC. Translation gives CASSLAGPLSYEQYF.

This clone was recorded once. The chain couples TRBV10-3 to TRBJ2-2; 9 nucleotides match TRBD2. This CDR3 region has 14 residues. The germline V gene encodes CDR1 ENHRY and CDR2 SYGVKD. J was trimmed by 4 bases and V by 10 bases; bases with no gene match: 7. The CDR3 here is CATLSGSGTGELFF. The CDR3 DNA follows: TGTGCCACCCTTAGCGGGAGCGGCACCGGGGAGCTGTTTTTT.

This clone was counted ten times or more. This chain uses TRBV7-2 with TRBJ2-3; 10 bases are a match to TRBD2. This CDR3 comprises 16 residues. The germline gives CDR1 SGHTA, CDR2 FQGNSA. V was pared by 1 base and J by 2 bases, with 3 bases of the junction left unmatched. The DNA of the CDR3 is TGTGCCAGCAGCTTAGTACTAGCGGGAAACACAGATACGCAGTATTTT. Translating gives CASSLVLAGNTDTQYF. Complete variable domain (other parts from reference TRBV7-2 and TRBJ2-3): GAGVSQSPSNKVTEKGKDVELRCDPISGHTALYWYRQSLGQGLEFLIYFQGNSAPDKSGLPSDRFSAERTGGSVSTLTIQRTQQEDSAVYLCASSLVLAGNTDTQYFGPGTRLTVL.

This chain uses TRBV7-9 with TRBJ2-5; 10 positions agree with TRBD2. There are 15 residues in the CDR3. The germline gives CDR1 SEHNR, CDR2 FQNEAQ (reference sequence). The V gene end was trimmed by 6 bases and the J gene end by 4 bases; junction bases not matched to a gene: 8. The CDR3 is CASSRRVAGGETQYF. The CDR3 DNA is TGTGCCAGCAGTCGCCGGGTAGCGGGAGGAGAGACCCAGTACTTC.

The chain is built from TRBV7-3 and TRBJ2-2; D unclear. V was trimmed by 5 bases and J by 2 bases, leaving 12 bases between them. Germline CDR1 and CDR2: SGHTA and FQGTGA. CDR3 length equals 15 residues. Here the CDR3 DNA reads TGTGCCAGCAGCCCCCGGGCTGGAAACACCGGGGAGCTGTTTTTT. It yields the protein CASSPRAGNTGELFF.

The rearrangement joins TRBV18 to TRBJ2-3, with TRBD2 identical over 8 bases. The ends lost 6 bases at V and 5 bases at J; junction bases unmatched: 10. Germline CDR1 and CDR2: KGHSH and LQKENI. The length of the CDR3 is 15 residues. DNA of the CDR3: TGTGCCAGCTCCCACGGGGGACTAGGAGGAGATACGCAGTATTTT. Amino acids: CASSHGGLGGDTQYF.

CDR3 bases: TGTGCCACCATGACAGGGGAGTACGGCGAGCAGTACTTC. Amino acid sequence: CATMTGEYGEQYF. The V call is TRBV2, the J call TRBJ2-7; 8 bases fit TRBD1. The CDR3 consists of 13 residues. Trimming at V came to 10 bases and at J to 6 bases, leaving 11 bases not matched to a gene. Germline CDR1 is SNHLY and CDR2 is FYNNEI.

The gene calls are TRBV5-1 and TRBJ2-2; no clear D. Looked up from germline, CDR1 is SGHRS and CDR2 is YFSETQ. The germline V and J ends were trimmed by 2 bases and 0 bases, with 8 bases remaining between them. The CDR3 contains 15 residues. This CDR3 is CASSFAVTNTGELFF. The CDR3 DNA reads TGCGCCAGCAGCTTCGCGGTGACGAACACCGGGGAGCTGTTTTTT. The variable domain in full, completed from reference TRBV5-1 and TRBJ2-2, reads KAGVTQTPRYLIKTRGQQVTLSCSPISGHRSVSWYQQTPGQGLQFLFEYFSETQRNKGNFPGRFSGRQFSNSRSEMNVSTLELGDSALYLCASSFAVTNTGELFFGEGSRLTVL.

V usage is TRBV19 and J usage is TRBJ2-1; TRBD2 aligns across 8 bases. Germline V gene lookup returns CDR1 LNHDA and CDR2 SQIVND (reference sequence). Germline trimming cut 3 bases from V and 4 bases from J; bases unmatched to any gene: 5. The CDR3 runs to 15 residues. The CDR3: CASSIGGGLYNEQFF. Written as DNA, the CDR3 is TGTGCCAGTAGTATCGGGGGGGGTTTATACAATGAGCAGTTCTTC.

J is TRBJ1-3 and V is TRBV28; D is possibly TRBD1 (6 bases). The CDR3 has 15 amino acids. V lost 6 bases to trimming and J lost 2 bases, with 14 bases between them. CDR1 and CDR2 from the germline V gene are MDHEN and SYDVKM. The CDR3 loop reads CASRYRAATGNTIYF. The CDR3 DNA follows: TGTGCCAGCAGGTACAGGGCAGCAACTGGAAACACCATATATTTT.

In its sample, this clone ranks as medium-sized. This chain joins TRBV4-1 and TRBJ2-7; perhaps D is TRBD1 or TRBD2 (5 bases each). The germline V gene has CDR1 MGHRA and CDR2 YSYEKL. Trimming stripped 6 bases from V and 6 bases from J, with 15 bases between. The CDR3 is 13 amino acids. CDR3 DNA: TGCGCCAGCAGAAGGGACCTCAATTCCGAGCAGTACTTC. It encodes CASRRDLNSEQYF.

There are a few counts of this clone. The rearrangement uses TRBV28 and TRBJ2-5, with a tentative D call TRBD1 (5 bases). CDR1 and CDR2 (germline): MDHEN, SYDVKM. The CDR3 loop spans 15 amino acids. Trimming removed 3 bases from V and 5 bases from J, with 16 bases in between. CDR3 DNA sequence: TGTGCCAGCAGTTTCAGGGCCCTATACTGGGAGACCCAGTACTTC. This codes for CASSFRALYWETQYF.

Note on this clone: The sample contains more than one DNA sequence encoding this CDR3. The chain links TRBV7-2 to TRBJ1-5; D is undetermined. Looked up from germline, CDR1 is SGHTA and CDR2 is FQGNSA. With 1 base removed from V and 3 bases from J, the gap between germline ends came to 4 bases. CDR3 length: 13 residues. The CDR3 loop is CASSLGINQPQHF. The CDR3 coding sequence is TGTGCCAGCAGCTTAGGGATCAATCAGCCCCAGCATTTT.

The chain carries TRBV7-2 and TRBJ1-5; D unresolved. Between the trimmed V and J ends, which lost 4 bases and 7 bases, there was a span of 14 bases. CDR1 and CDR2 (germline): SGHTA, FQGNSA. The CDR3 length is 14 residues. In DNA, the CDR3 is TGTGCCAGCAGCTCGGGCCGGGGAATACAGCCCCAGCATTTT. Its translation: CASSSGRGIQPQHF.